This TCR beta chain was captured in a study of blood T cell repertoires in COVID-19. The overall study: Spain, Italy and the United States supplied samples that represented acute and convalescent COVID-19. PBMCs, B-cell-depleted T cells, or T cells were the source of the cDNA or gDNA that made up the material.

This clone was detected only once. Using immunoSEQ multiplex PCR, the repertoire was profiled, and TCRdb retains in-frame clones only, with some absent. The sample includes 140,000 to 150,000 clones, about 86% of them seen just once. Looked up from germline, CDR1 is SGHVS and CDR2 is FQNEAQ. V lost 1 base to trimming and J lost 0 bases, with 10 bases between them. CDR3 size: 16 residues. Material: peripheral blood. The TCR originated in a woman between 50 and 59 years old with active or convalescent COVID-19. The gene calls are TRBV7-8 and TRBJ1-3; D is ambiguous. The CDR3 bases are TGTGCCAGCAGCTTAGATCCTCCCGGCTCTGGAAACACCATATATTTT. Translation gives CASSLDPPGSGNTIYF.